These T cell receptor beta chains were read from a single sample in a study of beta chain features in type 1 diabetes. Libraries were prepared by immunoSEQ multiplex PCR; TCRdb keeps only in-frame clonotypes and omits some of them. The table has 620,000 or so clones, around 15% seen once. Material: naive CD4+ T cells from blood. The origin of the receptors is a man younger than 30 in good health. CDR3s include the opening cysteine and the closing phenylalanine or tryptophan. A D gene is named only where the DNA matches it firmly. Clone size is shown for a subset of rows, as once, few, many or a class of expanded clone.

>few|-|TRBJ1-1|TRBV6-6
TGTGCCAGCAGGATGAGGGGGGAAGCTTTCTTT
CASRMRGEAFF
>few|TRBD1|TRBJ1-5|TRBV10-3
TGTGCCATCAGCTCTGGACAGGCCAATCAGCCCCAGCATTTT
CAISSGQANQPQHF
>-|TRBD1|TRBJ2-1|TRBV7-9
TGTGCCAGCAGCTTCCCACAGGGGGGCAATGAGCAGTTCTTC
CASSFPQGGNEQFF
>-|-|TRBJ1-3|TRBV7-2
TGTGCCAGCAGCCGCCATCTGAGCCGGGTCCTCTCTGGAAACACCATATATTTT
CASSRHLSRVLSGNTIYF
>-|TRBD2|TRBJ2-1|TRBV7-2
TGTGCCAGCAGCTCTAGAGCGGGGGGGCCGTACAATGAGCAGTTCTTC
CASSSRAGGPYNEQFF
>-|-|TRBJ1-5|TRBV10-3
TGTGCCATCAGTGAGTACGCCGGGGACCGGGTAAATAGCAATCAGCCCCAGCATTTT
CAISEYAGDRVNSNQPQHF
>-|TRBD1|TRBJ2-7|TRBV28
TGTGCCAGCAGGAGACAGGGTGGGAACTACGAGCAGTACTTC
CASRRQGGNYEQYF
>-|-|TRBJ2-1|TRBV9
TGTGCCAGCAGCCCCTCGCCGCACAATGAGCAGTTCTTC
CASSPSPHNEQFF
>few|-|TRBJ2-5|TRBV28
TGTGCCAGCGCCGGCGGGATCCAAGAGACCCAGTACTTC
CASAGGIQETQYF
>-|-|TRBJ2-7|TRBV28
TGTGCCAGCAGTGGGGCCCGGACGGCTGCTTCCTACGAGCAGTACTTC
CASSGARTAASYEQYF